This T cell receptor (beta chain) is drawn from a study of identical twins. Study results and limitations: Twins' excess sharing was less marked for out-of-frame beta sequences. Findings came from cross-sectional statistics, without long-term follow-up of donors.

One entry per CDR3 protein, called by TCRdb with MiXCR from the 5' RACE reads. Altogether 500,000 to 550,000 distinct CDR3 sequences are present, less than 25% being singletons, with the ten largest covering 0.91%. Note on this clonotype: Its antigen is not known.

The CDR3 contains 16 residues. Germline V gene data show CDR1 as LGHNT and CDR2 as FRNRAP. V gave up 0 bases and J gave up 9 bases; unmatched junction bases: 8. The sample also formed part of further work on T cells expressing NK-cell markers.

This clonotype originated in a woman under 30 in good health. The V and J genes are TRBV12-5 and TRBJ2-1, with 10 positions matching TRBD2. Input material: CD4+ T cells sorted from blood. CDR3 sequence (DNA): TGTGCTAGTGGTTTGGTACTCGGGACTAGCGCTAGTGAGCAGTTCTTC. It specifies CASGLVLGTSASEQFF.